This T cell receptor (beta chain) comes out of a study of cytomegalovirus exposure and HLA in healthy donors. The wider study: The Caucasian-associated ancestry cluster held less than 85% of 350 to 450 genotyped donors.

Study-wide results and limits: Some TCR beta chains (164 of them) were listed as cytomegalovirus-associated. For most TCR beta V segments, an earlier analysis put the productive rate at about 90% or about 30% of the time.

13 Jbeta primers and 60 Vbeta primers were used for the PCR. Sequencing used immunoSEQ multiplex PCR; TCRdb keeps in-frame clones, though not all of them. The sample includes roughly 190,000 clones, roughly 86% of them seen just once. To note about this clone: Its antigen is unknown.

Sequencing was carried out using PBMCs. This TCR was sampled from a woman aged 18 to 35 in good health and CMV-seronegative.

The CDR3 bases are TGCGCCAGCAGCCAAGGGCTAGCGGGGCCGAGCTCCTACGAGCAGTACTTC. Translating it yields CASSQGLAGPSSYEQYF. The chain employs TRBV4-3 and TRBJ2-7; 9 bases agree with TRBD2. The V segment lost 1 base and the J segment 0 bases; nucleotides outside the gene matches: 7. The V gene's germline CDR1 is LGHNA and CDR2 YSLEER. This CDR3 region has 17 residues.